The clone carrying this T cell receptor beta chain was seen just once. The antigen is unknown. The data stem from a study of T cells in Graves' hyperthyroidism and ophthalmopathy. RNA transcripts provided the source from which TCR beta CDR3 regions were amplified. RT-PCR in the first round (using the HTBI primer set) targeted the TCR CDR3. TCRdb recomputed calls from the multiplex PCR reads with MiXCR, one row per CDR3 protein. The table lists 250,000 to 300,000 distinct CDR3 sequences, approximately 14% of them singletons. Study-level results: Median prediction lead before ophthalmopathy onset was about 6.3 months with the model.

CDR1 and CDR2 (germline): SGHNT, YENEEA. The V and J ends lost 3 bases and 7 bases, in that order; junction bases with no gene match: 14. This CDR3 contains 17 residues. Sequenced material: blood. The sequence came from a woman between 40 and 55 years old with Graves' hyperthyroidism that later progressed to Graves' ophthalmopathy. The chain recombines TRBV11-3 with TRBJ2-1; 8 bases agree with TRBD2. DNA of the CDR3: TGTGCCAGCAGCTTCCCGCCCAGCGGGAGCTATAGAAATGAGCAGTTCTTC. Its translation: CASSFPPSGSYRNEQFF.